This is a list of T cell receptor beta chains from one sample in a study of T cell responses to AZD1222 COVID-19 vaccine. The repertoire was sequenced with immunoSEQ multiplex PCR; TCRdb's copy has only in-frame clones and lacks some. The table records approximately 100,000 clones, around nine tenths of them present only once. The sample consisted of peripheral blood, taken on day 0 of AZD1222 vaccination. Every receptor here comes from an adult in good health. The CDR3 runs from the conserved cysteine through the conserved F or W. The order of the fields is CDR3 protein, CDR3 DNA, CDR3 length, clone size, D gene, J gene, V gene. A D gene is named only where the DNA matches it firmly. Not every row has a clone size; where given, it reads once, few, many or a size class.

CDR3 protein: CASSYVGTVTNYGYTF; CDR3 DNA: TGTGCCAGCAGCTACGTAGGGACGGTCACTAACTATGGCTACACCTTC; CDR3 length: 16; clone size: .; D gene: .; J gene: TRBJ1-2; V gene: TRBV6-5
CDR3 protein: CASSEGDYSNQPQHF; CDR3 DNA: TGTGCCAGCAGTGAAGGGGACTATAGCAATCAGCCCCAGCATTTT; CDR3 length: 15; clone size: once; D gene: .; J gene: TRBJ1-5; V gene: TRBV6-1
CDR3 protein: CASSPTPGGGWGNTEAFF; CDR3 DNA: TGTGCCAGCAGCCCAACGCCGGGAGGGGGATGGGGGAACACTGAAGCTTTCTTT; CDR3 length: 18; clone size: .; D gene: .; J gene: TRBJ1-1; V gene: TRBV7-3
CDR3 protein: CASKEGGGTEAFF; CDR3 DNA: TGTGCCAGCAAGGAGGGCGGGGGCACTGAAGCTTTCTTT; CDR3 length: 13; clone size: .; D gene: .; J gene: TRBJ1-1; V gene: TRBV25-1
CDR3 protein: CASSARLSLGNQPQHF; CDR3 DNA: TGTGCCAGCAGTGCTCGGTTGTCCCTCGGCAATCAGCCCCAGCATTTT; CDR3 length: 16; clone size: .; D gene: .; J gene: TRBJ1-5; V gene: TRBV27
CDR3 protein: CASSVGDTEAFF; CDR3 DNA: TGTGCCAGCAGCGTCGGGGACACTGAAGCTTTCTTT; CDR3 length: 12; clone size: .; D gene: .; J gene: TRBJ1-1; V gene: TRBV9
CDR3 protein: CASRAPGNLEEKLFF; CDR3 DNA: TGTGCCAGTAGGGCGCCCGGGAATCTGGAGGAAAAACTGTTTTTT; CDR3 length: 15; clone size: .; D gene: .; J gene: TRBJ1-4; V gene: TRBV19
CDR3 protein: CASSLNPGGGYTF; CDR3 DNA: TGTGCCAGCAGTCTAAATCCAGGGGGCGGCTACACCTTC; CDR3 length: 13; clone size: .; D gene: TRBD1; J gene: TRBJ1-2; V gene: TRBV6-4
CDR3 protein: CASSRQNTEAFF; CDR3 DNA: TGTGCCAGCAGCCGACAGAACACTGAAGCTTTCTTT; CDR3 length: 12; clone size: .; D gene: .; J gene: TRBJ1-1; V gene: TRBV3-1/TRBV3-2
CDR3 protein: CASSLDRGAYEQYF; CDR3 DNA: TGCGCCAGCAGCTTGGACAGGGGAGCCTACGAGCAGTACTTC; CDR3 length: 14; clone size: once; D gene: TRBD1; J gene: TRBJ2-7; V gene: TRBV5-1
CDR3 protein: CASSVGLGSYNEQFF; CDR3 DNA: TGTGCCAGCAGCGTGGGGTTGGGGTCCTACAATGAGCAGTTCTTC; CDR3 length: 15; clone size: few; D gene: .; J gene: TRBJ2-1; V gene: TRBV9
CDR3 protein: CASSQDALRDVGLKDTQYF; CDR3 DNA: TGTGCCAGCAGCCAAGATGCCCTAAGGGACGTCGGACTAAAAGATACGCAGTATTTT; CDR3 length: 19; clone size: .; D gene: .; J gene: TRBJ2-3; V gene: TRBV4-2
CDR3 protein: CASGLQGDNSPLHF; CDR3 DNA: TGTGCCAGTGGACTACAGGGGGACAATTCACCCCTCCACTTT; CDR3 length: 14; clone size: .; D gene: TRBD1; J gene: TRBJ1-6; V gene: TRBV19
CDR3 protein: CASSVRLNLGNQPQHF; CDR3 DNA: TGTGCCAGTTCAGTCAGGCTAAACTTAGGTAATCAGCCCCAGCATTTT; CDR3 length: 16; clone size: .; D gene: .; J gene: TRBJ1-5; V gene: TRBV19
CDR3 protein: CASSATGELFF; CDR3 DNA: TGTGCCAGCAGCGCGACCGGGGAGCTGTTTTTT; CDR3 length: 11; clone size: few; D gene: .; J gene: TRBJ2-2; V gene: TRBV7-9
CDR3 protein: CASSVFPGGTYEQYF; CDR3 DNA: TGTGCCAGCAGCGTATTTCCCGGCGGGACCTACGAGCAGTACTTC; CDR3 length: 15; clone size: .; D gene: .; J gene: TRBJ2-7; V gene: TRBV9
CDR3 protein: CASSPRAGDLSNYGYTF; CDR3 DNA: TGTGCCAGTAGTCCAAGGGCAGGCGATCTCTCTAACTATGGCTACACCTTC; CDR3 length: 17; clone size: once; D gene: .; J gene: TRBJ1-2; V gene: TRBV19